A single sample gave rise to the 20 T cell receptor beta chains below, sequenced in a study of siplizumab effects on memory and regulatory T cells. Libraries were prepared by immunoSEQ multiplex PCR; TCRdb keeps only in-frame clonotypes and omits some of them. The sample gives 100,000 or so clones, more than 85% of which show up once; under 0.15% is in the top ten. The sequenced sample was CD4+ T cells sorted from blood. These receptors were taken from a human donor in good health.

This clone has only one observation. V and J are TRBV10-1 and TRBJ2-2; D call uncertain. The V and J ends lost 3 bases and 2 bases respectively, with 10 bases between them. The CDR3 loop spans 15 amino acids. Per germline, CDR1 WNHNN and CDR2 SYGVQD (reference sequence). The CDR3 region has the DNA TGCGCCAGCAGTGAAAGTCAGCTAAACACCGGGGAGCTGTTTTTT. Residues: CASSESQLNTGELFF.

The chain carries TRBV7-2 and TRBJ2-5; 8 bases are a match to TRBD2. The V gene's germline CDR1 is SGHTA and CDR2 FQGNSA. J gave up 5 bases and V 0 bases, and 2 bases lay outside the gene matches. There are 14 residues in the CDR3. CDR3 sequence: CASSLASGAETQYF. CDR3 DNA: TGTGCCAGCAGCTTAGCTAGCGGGGCGGAGACCCAGTACTTC.

The chain has TRBV4-3 and TRBJ1-5; D not certain. Per the germline V gene, CDR1 is LGHNA and CDR2 is YSLEER. The CDR3 consists of 13 residues. The germline V and J ends were trimmed by 1 base and 5 bases, with 6 bases remaining between them. CDR3 bases: TGCGCCAGCAGCCAAGTGCGAGATCAGCCCCAGCATTTT. Translated: CASSQVRDQPQHF.

J is TRBJ1-1 and V is TRBV9; D ambiguous. CDR1 is SGDLS, CDR2 YYNGEE, per germline. V lost 0 bases, J lost 6 bases, and 12 bases lay in between. The CDR3 loop spans 14 amino acids. The CDR3 spells CASSVDRPGAEAFF. CDR3 DNA: TGTGCCAGCAGCGTAGACCGACCTGGCGCTGAAGCTTTCTTT.

This clone came up once. This chain joins TRBV10-3 and TRBJ1-5; TRBD1 matches at 9 bases. Germline assignment: CDR1 ENHRY and CDR2 SYGVKD. There are 14 residues in the CDR3. Trimming at V came to 10 bases and at J to 3 bases, leaving 7 bases not matched to a gene. The CDR3 coding sequence is TGTGCCACAAACAGGGGGCGGGACAATCAGCCCCAGCATTTT. Residues: CATNRGRDNQPQHF.

The chain carries TRBV6-6 and TRBJ2-7, with TRBD1 matching 9 bases. The germline CDR1 and CDR2 sequences are MNHNY and SVGAGI (reference sequence). There are 14 residues in the CDR3. The V segment lost 6 bases and the J segment 7 bases; nucleotides outside the gene matches: 10. The CDR3 sequence is CASRGVQGAGEQYF. CDR3 sequence (DNA): TGTGCCAGCAGGGGCGTACAGGGGGCAGGGGAGCAGTACTTC.

This chain links TRBV19 with TRBJ2-1; D perhaps matches TRBD1 (5 bases). The germline V gene has CDR1 LNHDA and CDR2 SQIVND (reference sequence). This CDR3 is built from 14 residues. V was cut by 3 bases and J by 6 bases, with 12 bases left in between. The chain's CDR3 is CASSMNNRLNEQFF. In DNA form, the CDR3 reads TGTGCCAGTAGTATGAATAACAGGCTCAATGAGCAGTTCTTC.

The chain is built from TRBV5-1 and TRBJ1-1; the D is unclear. The CDR3 covers 12 residues. Germline lookup yields CDR1 SGHRS and CDR2 YFSETQ. Deletions cut 2 bases from V and 8 bases from J, with 10 bases between. The CDR3 bases are TGCGCCAGCAGCTTCGGACGGAAAGAAGCTTTCTTT. This codes for CASSFGRKEAFF. The whole variable domain, remainder taken from reference TRBV5-1 and TRBJ1-1, is KAGVTQTPRYLIKTRGQQVTLSCSPISGHRSVSWYQQTPGQGLQFLFEYFSETQRNKGNFPGRFSGRQFSNSRSEMNVSTLELGDSALYLCASSFGRKEAFFGQGTRLTVV.

The gene calls are TRBV6-1 and TRBJ1-2, with a tentative D call TRBD1 (6 bases). The CDR3 contains 14 residues. Germline V lookup: CDR1 MNHNS, CDR2 SASEGT. Trimming shortened V by 8 bases and J by 5 bases, and 18 bases separated the two germline ends. This chain's CDR3 is CASSMGRGRYGYTF. The CDR3 DNA follows: TGTGCCAGCTCCATGGGCAGGGGACGGTATGGCTACACCTTC.

V usage is TRBV18 and J usage is TRBJ1-6; no clear D. The CDR3 is 14 residues long. Germline CDR1 KGHSH, CDR2 LQKENI. Trimming cost V 0 bases and J 8 bases, with 8 bases left between them. The CDR3 here is CASSPPNRDSPLHF. The DNA for the CDR3 is TGTGCCAGCTCACCACCCAACAGAGATTCACCCCTCCACTTT.

The rearrangement links TRBV28 to TRBJ1-5; 7 bases are a match to TRBD1. This CDR3 has 15 residues. The germline V gene encodes CDR1 MDHEN and CDR2 SYDVKM. Losses at the gene ends were 3 bases for V and 2 bases for J; bases not matched to a gene: 4. CDR3 in DNA: TGTGCCAGCAGTTTCGCCAGGGGGGGCAATCAGCCCCAGCATTTT. Amino acid sequence: CASSFARGGNQPQHF.

The chain links TRBV6-1 to TRBJ2-5; D gene unclear. The CDR3 length is 16 residues. CDR1 is MNHNS, CDR2 SASEGT, per germline. V was trimmed by 2 bases and J by 5 bases, leaving 18 bases between them. The CDR3: CASSETPNDTEETQYF. The CDR3, as DNA: TGTGCCAGCAGTGAAACTCCTAATGACACAGAGGAGACCCAGTACTTC.

This chain links TRBV5-6 with TRBJ1-5, with D tentatively TRBD1 (5 bases). CDR3 length: 16 residues. Germline V gene lookup returns CDR1 SGHDT and CDR2 YYEEEE. Trimming removed 6 bases at V and 2 bases at J, with 18 bases between. The CDR3 is CASILRQTSGNQPQHF. The CDR3 bases are TGTGCCAGCATTCTTCGACAGACCAGCGGCAATCAGCCCCAGCATTTT.

V usage is TRBV18 and J usage is TRBJ2-7; D is undetermined. The CDR3 totals 15 residues. The V and J ends lost 3 bases and 0 bases respectively, with 12 bases between them. Germline CDR1 and CDR2: KGHSH and LQKENI. In nucleotides, the CDR3 is TGTGCCAGCTCACCGCTCCACCCCGACTCCTACGAGCAGTACTTC. The encoded protein is CASSPLHPDSYEQYF.

The J gene is TRBJ1-2, the V gene TRBV2; TRBD1 matches 7 bases. Germline V gene sequence: CDR1 SNHLY, CDR2 FYNNEI. The J segment lost 2 bases and the V segment lost 4 bases, leaving 4 bases of the junction unmatched. The CDR3 loop spans 14 amino acids. This CDR3 reads CASSAQGSNYGYTF. CDR3 DNA sequence: TGTGCCAGCAGTGCACAGGGGTCCAACTATGGCTACACCTTC.

This chain joins TRBV10-3 and TRBJ1-1; TRBD1 aligns across 10 bases. The germline V gene encodes CDR1 ENHRY and CDR2 SYGVKD. The V and J ends lost 6 bases and 8 bases, in that order; junction bases with no gene match: 18. CDR3 size: 17 residues. The CDR3 region is CAISPDQPGQGKGEAFF. The CDR3 DNA follows: TGTGCCATCAGCCCCGACCAACCGGGACAGGGGAAGGGGGAAGCTTTCTTT.

The chain uses TRBV7-3 and TRBJ2-3; 16 positions agree with TRBD2. Trimming cost V 5 bases and J 6 bases; bases outside gene matches: 5. In germline, CDR1 is SGHTA, CDR2 FQGTGA. The CDR3 loop spans 16 amino acids. CDR3 protein: CASSPGTSGGADTQYF. In nucleotides, the CDR3 is TGTGCCAGCAGCCCCGGGACTAGCGGGGGGGCGGATACGCAGTATTTT.

The V and J genes are TRBV19 and TRBJ2-7; possibly TRBD1 or TRBD2 for D (5 bases each). CDR1 is LNHDA and CDR2 is SQIVND in the germline V gene (reference sequence). V gave up 1 base and J gave up 0 bases, with 13 bases separating them. The CDR3 totals 16 residues. This chain's CDR3 is CASSIVGTDISYEQYF. As DNA, the CDR3 is TGTGCCAGTAGTATAGTTGGGACGGACATCTCCTACGAGCAGTACTTC.

V is TRBV5-4 and J is TRBJ1-1, with D possibly matching TRBD1 (5 bases). V lost 7 bases and J 7 bases, leaving 20 bases between the germline ends. CDR3 length: 14 amino acids. Germline CDR1 SGHNT, CDR2 YYREEE (reference sequence). The CDR3 spells CASQQPGVRGEAFF. In DNA, the CDR3 is TGTGCCAGCCAGCAGCCCGGGGTAAGGGGTGAAGCTTTCTTT. Combining the CDR3 with reference TRBV5-4 and TRBJ1-1 gives the whole variable domain ETGVTQSPTHLIKTRGQQVTLRCSSQSGHNTVSWYQQALGQGPQFIFQYYREEENGRGNFPPRFSGLQFPNYSSELNVNALELDDSALYLCASQQPGVRGEAFFGQGTRLTVV.

The rearrangement joins TRBV9 to TRBJ2-7; 10 nucleotides align to TRBD1. Germline-derived CDR1 and CDR2 are SGDLS and YYNGEE. This CDR3 has 15 residues. V shed 3 bases and J 7 bases; nucleotides not matched to a gene: 10. DNA of the CDR3: TGTGCCAGCAGCGGGGGGACAGGGGCATCGCGAGAGCAGTACTTC. Its translation: CASSGGTGASREQYF.